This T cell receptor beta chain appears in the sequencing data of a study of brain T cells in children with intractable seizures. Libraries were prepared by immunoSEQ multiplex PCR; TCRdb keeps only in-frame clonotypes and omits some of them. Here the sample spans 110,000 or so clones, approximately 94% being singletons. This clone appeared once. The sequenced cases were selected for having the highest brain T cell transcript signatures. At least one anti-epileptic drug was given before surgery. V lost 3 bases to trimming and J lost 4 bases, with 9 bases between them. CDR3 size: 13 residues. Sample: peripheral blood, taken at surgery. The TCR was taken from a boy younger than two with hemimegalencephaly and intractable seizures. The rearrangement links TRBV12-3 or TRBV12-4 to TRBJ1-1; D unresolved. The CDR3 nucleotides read TGTGCCAGCAGTTTGGTGGGGAGCACTGAAGCTTTCTTT. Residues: CASSLVGSTEAFF.